This TCR beta chain came from a study of cytomegalovirus exposure and HLA in healthy donors (dated by TCRdb to the late 2010s). Turning to the overall study: In an earlier analysis of under 750 of the donors, roughly 300 Gb of sequence data and 117 million unique TCR beta sequences from some 170 million T cells were reported. High-throughput TCR immunosequencing, statistical association of individual TCRs with disease status, and machine learning were combined to predict cytomegalovirus infection status. The number of typed donors differed by locus: about 620-630 for A, B, C, DRB1 and DQB1; 522 for DQA1; around 610 for DPA1; and 400 to 480 for DPB1. In the later analysis, no new phenotypic data were used to find candidate immune exposures; instead, reliance was placed on TCR beta sequences and their occurrence across donors. Alongside the repertoire data, information on donor age, sex, ethnicity and CMV serostatus was compiled. Along with the roughly 610-subject first cohort, a separate validation cohort of around 120 different subjects was used. A later genetic analysis used genome-wide SNP genotypes for about 65% of the roughly 670 donors, treating that subset as a discovery cohort. The T cell repertoires of about 700 subjects were profiled by immunosequencing and related to cytomegalovirus serostatus. Both class I and class II loci were covered by HLA typing, at four-digit resolution. In a later analysis, previously published TCR beta repertoires from 666 donors were re-analyzed and high-resolution HLA genotyping was added so that TCR occurrence patterns could be studied. In an earlier analysis of 587 of the donors, high-throughput TCR beta sequencing was used to judge whether each TCR beta V gene segment behaved as functional or pseudogenic. All discovery cohort repertoires had been generated on a single sequencing platform. A handful of DR-DQ haplotypes were handled as single units for association and clustering because linkage in the cohort was strong. The aim of the study was to test whether cataloging public T cell receptors could identify signatures of past pathogen exposure. Across around 400 genotyped donors of the cohort, an average of roughly 200,000 unique TCR beta nucleotide sequences per donor were sequenced, and around 19% of those sequences were non-productive. Of the 300 to 500 genotyped donors, 75% to 85% were placed in the genetic ancestry cluster associated with self-reported Caucasian donors. Roughly 310 gigabases of sequencing data and tens of millions of unique TCR sequences were included in an early release covering over 600 HLA-typed donors.

A remark on this clone: Which antigen it targets is not known. Within one base of it there is no much larger clone, and no base qualities were kept.

The method behind the library was the immunoSEQ multiplex PCR assay. For the multiplex PCR, a mixture combining 60 forward primers for TCR Vbeta segments and 13 reverse primers for TCR Jbeta segments was used. The CDR3 region of rearranged TCR beta genes was amplified from genomic DNA by a multiplex PCR assay. The Illumina HiSeq System was used to sequence the amplified TCR beta libraries as 87-base-pair reads. For the original study's pipeline: A later analysis tallied 75 million to 85 million unique TCR beta chains across the 640 or so repertoires, and about 10 million of those chains were shared by two or more donors. A nearest-neighbor algorithm error-corrected the raw reads and collapsed the reads into unique sequences, merging closely related sequences to remove PCR and sequencing errors. Alignment of CDR3 sequences to IMGT reference sequences was used to assign V, D and J gene segments. Each retained sequence needed at least a six-nucleotide match to both a V gene segment and a J gene segment. A rearrangement was called productive if the CDR3 had no stop codons and remained in frame with V and J, and every other rearrangement was called non-productive. Following IMGT convention, CDR3 was defined as the stretch from the second conserved V-encoded cysteine up to the conserved J-encoded phenylalanine. Sequences without an unambiguous match to a single V gene segment were excluded from the earlier analysis of several hundred of the donors. An earlier analysis of roughly 590 of the donors called V segments functional above 56.7% productive rearrangements and segregating when the between-donor standard deviation exceeded 5%. A statistical classification framework was built for diagnosing cytomegalovirus status from the catalog of TCR beta chain sequences. In a later analysis, V and J genes were assigned by comparing TCR nucleotide sequences against IMGT/GENE-DB human TR gene sequences. A later analysis assigned CDR3 sequences and most-parsimonious VDJ recombination scenarios with the TCRdist pipeline. A later analysis defined each TCR beta chain by its CDR3 amino acid sequence plus V-gene family, and excluded reads lacking a unique V-gene family. A later analysis removed 550 to 700 highly shared, low-generation-probability nucleotide sequences to deal with suspected cross-contamination and a sequencing artifact. A later analysis calculated a clonal expansion index for each public chain from normalized within-repertoire ranks of inferred template counts. In a later analysis, generation probabilities were computed with a VDJ recombination model fitted to out-of-frame rearrangements, and the resulting probabilities were checked against IGoR. In a later analysis, hypergeometric tests were used to score TCR-TCR, TCR-HLA and TCR-CMV co-occurrence, with a repertoire-size bias correction applied to TCR pairs. In a later analysis, false discovery rates were estimated by permuting HLA or CMV assignments 20 times. A later analysis grouped co-occurring TCRs with DBSCAN, adding TCRdist sequence similarity when clustering within HLA-allele-positive subsets. Repertoires with fewer than 30,000 or more than 120,000 public chains, plus five repertoires with anomalous nucleotide sharing, were excluded from co-occurrence clustering. The clones in this table, taken by TCRdb from immuneACCESS, are in-frame only. Not every clone is retained; where verified, under half of the shortfall comes from an unresolved V gene, and the cause of the rest is unknown. Clonal size and the V and J genes are those of that table, whereas D and trimming came from the DNA. The sample data list roughly 130,000 clones, and around 70% of these were observed just once. The biggest ten clones account for less than 2.5% of the sample.

Study-level results and caveats: Linkage disequilibrium might explain the correlated functional status among segregating V segments, but an unknown experimental factor could not be excluded. A further reported finding was that TCR beta sequences accurately predicted the HLA-A and HLA-B alleles for most subjects in the first cohort. Three of the identified cytomegalovirus-associated TCR beta chains were confirmed in vitro to be specific for cytomegalovirus antigens. The classifier was reported to diagnose cytomegalovirus status with high specificity and sensitivity in both the original cohort and the validation cohort. The earlier analysis of fewer than 750 of the donors excluded some 16 rarely observed V segments, including chromosome 9 orphons, because counts were too low. Strong co-occurrence of HLA alleles, especially DR and DQ, made assigning TCR associations to individual alleles difficult. In a later genetic analysis, a missense DCLRE1C variant was associated with V-gene and J-gene trimming of TCR beta chains, and the association was replicated in an independent cohort. Some IMGT-functional V segments, including TRBV6-2 and TRBV6-3, could not be distinguished by the 87-base-pair reads and were therefore excluded. A total of some 180 TCR beta chains were listed by the study as associated with cytomegalovirus. A group of highly shared sequence variants was considered likely to be a technical artifact of the sequencing pipeline. A later analysis found that HLA-associated TCR beta chains were more clonally expanded and had lower generation probabilities than equally common non-associated chains. According to a later analysis, most CMV-associated TCR beta chains appeared to be HLA-restricted, and the HLA associations seemed to be driven largely by CMV exposure. In a later analysis, around 15,000 TCR beta sequences were associated with specific HLA alleles at a false discovery rate of 0.05. The cohort was sequenced for TCR beta chains only, and without alpha or paired-chain data the features that could be detected were limited. According to a later analysis, parvovirus B19, influenza, CMV and Epstein-Barr virus appeared linked to several top co-occurrence clusters. Most TCR sequences were observed very rarely across donors, whereas some public TCRs were present in many individuals. According to a later analysis, TCR association rates differed among HLA loci, with DRB1 alleles showing the most associated TCRs and HLA-C alleles showing the fewest. Because some donors lacked HLA typing at each locus, the association tests relied only on the typed subset. A later genetic analysis reported fewer N-insertions in productive TCRs among donors in an Asian-associated ancestry cluster than the roughly 670-donor mean. Immune exposure information for the cohort was limited to CMV serostatus. The presence/absence analyses assumed that sequencing depth was roughly uniform across donors, and that assumption may not be true. In an earlier analysis of about 540 of the donors, most TCR beta V segments were observed in productive rearrangements about 87% or about 30% of the time, broadly matching IMGT annotations. The authors suggested that the approach could potentially be generalized to other disease states and immunological phenotypes.

The cohort was made up of 650 to 700 healthy bone marrow donors. At the time of sampling, every cohort member was nominally healthy, though immune exposures that went unrecorded were likely present. The donor tested CMV seropositive, placing the donor among the roughly 300 seropositive members of the cohort. A peripheral blood sample was provided by each donor, and peripheral blood mononuclear cells were used for TCR beta sequencing. Genomic DNA extraction from the blood cell samples was performed with the Qiagen DNeasy Blood Extraction Kit. The germline V gene encodes CDR1 KGHSH and CDR2 LQKENI. A distance of 11 bases separates the germline ends of V and J, which lose 3 bases and 0 bases respectively. The CDR3, cysteine through phenylalanine, is 15 amino acids long. Only the CDR3 region is kept as DNA, spanning 45 bases read in frame from base 1.

This TCR was recovered from a woman in her forties in good health and CMV-seropositive. Sequenced: PBMCs. The chain employs TRBV18 and TRBJ1-1; D gene: possibly TRBD1, on 6 matching bases. The DNA sequence is as follows: TGTGCCAGCTCACCTAGGGGACAAATGAACACTGAAGCTTTCTTT. The translation is CASSPRGQMNTEAFF.